Below, 5 T cell receptor beta chains from the same sample are listed, as sequenced in a study of shared clonotypes between healthy human individuals. Profiled with immunoSEQ multiplex PCR; TCRdb holds only in-frame clones, not every one. This table has about 2.1 million clones, just over 90% appearing once. CD8 cells regarded as naive lacked CD45RO, were positively chosen for CCR7, and omitted terminally differentiated effector memory CD45RA+ cells. The sequencing sample was made of naive CD8+ T cells from PBMCs. Receptors originate from a man aged 18 to 29 in good health. Some clones in this sample may be carry-over from other donors' samples.

Comments on this clone: The sample carries other DNA sequences with the same CDR3. The V call is TRBV27, the J call TRBJ2-1, with TRBD1 matching over 8 bases. Germline V CDR1 and CDR2: MNHEY, SMNVEV (reference sequence). The CDR3 has 14 residues. The V and J ends lost 6 bases and 3 bases, in that order; junction bases with no gene match: 4. CDR3 sequence: CASRAGGGYNEQFF. The CDR3 DNA reads TGTGCCAGCAGGGCAGGGGGCGGCTACAATGAGCAGTTCTTC.

The rearrangement uses TRBV15 and TRBJ1-5; perhaps TRBD1 as D (5 bases). Trimming shortened V by 4 bases and J by 6 bases, and 22 bases separated the two germline ends. CDR1 and CDR2 (germline): LNHNV, YYDKDF (reference sequence). The CDR3 is 17 amino acids. Written as DNA, the CDR3 is TGTGCCACCAGCACCGAGGGCGGCAGGGCCAAGGGTCAGCCCCAGCATTTT. This codes for CATSTEGGRAKGQPQHF.

This sequence joins TRBV10-3 and TRBJ2-4; D is tentatively TRBD1 or TRBD2 (5 bases each). V was pared by 3 bases and J by 0 bases, with 12 bases between. From germline, CDR1 is ENHRY and CDR2 SYGVKD. The CDR3 is made up of 16 amino acids. The CDR3 loop is CAISDGTKIAKNIQYF. CDR3 in DNA: TGTGCCATCAGTGATGGGACCAAGATAGCCAAAAACATTCAGTACTTC.

This chain links TRBV6-1 with TRBJ2-2; D is uncertain. Deletions cut 0 bases from V and 3 bases from J, with 2 bases between. Germline-derived CDR1 and CDR2 are MNHNS and SASEGT. This CDR3 is built from 13 residues. As DNA, the CDR3 is TGTGCCAGCAGTGAAGCGCACACCGGGGAGCTGTTTTTT. This codes for CASSEAHTGELFF.

The chain joins TRBV9 to TRBJ2-1; perhaps TRBD2 as D (5 bases). Trimming removed 0 bases from V and 8 bases from J, with 12 bases in between. Germline V gene data show CDR1 as SGDLS and CDR2 as YYNGEE. The CDR3 has 14 residues. CDR3 sequence: CASSVGSGWDEQFF. The CDR3 DNA sequence: TGTGCCAGCAGCGTAGGTTCGGGATGGGATGAGCAGTTCTTC.